Sequencing of this T cell receptor beta chain was carried out in a study of CD8 T cell repertoires and HIV-1 epitope variants. TCRdb's copy holds only in-frame clones and misses some; the assay was immunoSEQ multiplex PCR. There are a few thousand clones in the sample; more than 60% occur only once, and under 40% lies in the top ten. The CDR3 is 15 residues long. Germline lookup yields CDR1 SNHLY and CDR2 FYNNEI. J was trimmed by 5 bases and V by 3 bases; bases with no gene match: 8. This clone has only a few counts. Its antigen is not identified. The sequenced sample was cultured CD8+ T cells derived from PBMCs. This receptor was obtained from a male donor with HIV. The V and J genes are TRBV2 and TRBJ2-7, with 9 positions matching TRBD1. CDR3 in amino acids: CASSEAFGTGNEQYF. CDR3 DNA sequence: TGTGCCAGCAGTGAGGCGTTCGGGACAGGGAACGAGCAGTACTTC.